This T cell receptor beta chain was recorded in a study of blood T cell repertoires in COVID-19. Study-wide background: Sites in the United States, Italy and Spain provided acute and convalescent COVID-19 samples. Sample material is recorded as cDNA or gDNA derived from T cells, B-cell-depleted T cells, or PBMCs.

With 0 bases clipped from V and 6 bases from J, the junction kept 6 bases outside the gene matches. The germline gives CDR1 SGDLS, CDR2 YYNGEE. The CDR3 covers 15 residues. Source study methods: Nucleated cell number was recorded as an estimate derived from reference gene primer amplification. The protocol was immunoSEQ multiplex PCR, while the TCRdb copy is restricted to in-frame clones and leaves out a portion. V, J and clone size are taken as reported in that table, and D and trimming were inferred from the DNA itself. In the table there are approximately 57,000 clones, 85% of which are singletons.

The rearrangement uses TRBV9 and TRBJ2-1; TRBD2 agrees at 7 bases. The receptor's source is a middle-aged man with active COVID-19. The sequencing sample was made of peripheral blood. CDR3 DNA: TGTGCCAGCAGCGTAGGAGTCCTAGCGGCCAATGAGCAGTTCTTC. It yields the protein CASSVGVLAANEQFF. Complete variable domain (other parts from reference TRBV9 and TRBJ2-1): DSGVTQTPKHLITATGQRVTLRCSPRSGDLSVYWYQQSLDQGLQFLIQYYNGEERAKGNILERFSAQQFPDLHSELNLSSLELGDSALYFCASSVGVLAANEQFFGPGTRLTVL.